Shown below are 27 T cell receptor beta chains from a single sample sequenced in a study of OX40 agonist ivuxolimab in advanced cancers. Profiled with immunoSEQ multiplex PCR; TCRdb holds only in-frame clones, not every one. Found here are 80,000 to 100,000 clones, around 86% of them singletons; the top ten hold over 0.3%. The sequences come from CD4+ or CD8+ T cells sorted from blood, collected in a trial of the OX40 agonist ivuxolimab. These receptors were collected from an adult with an advanced solid tumor such as melanoma, head and neck, liver or kidney cancer.

This rearrangement joins TRBV7-9 to TRBJ2-1, with 8 bases identical to TRBD2. Germline V gene data show CDR1 as SEHNR and CDR2 as FQNEAQ (reference sequence). The CDR3 has 15 amino acids. V was pared by 1 base and J by 2 bases, with 1 base of the junction left unmatched. CDR3 sequence reads: CASSLVAGPYNEQFF. The CDR3 nucleotides are TGTGCCAGCAGCTTAGTAGCGGGGCCCTACAATGAGCAGTTCTTC.

The chain recombines TRBV7-2 with TRBJ2-5; D is possibly TRBD2 (6 bases). Trimming removed 6 bases at V and 0 bases at J, with 11 bases between. Germline loops: CDR1 SGHTA, CDR2 FQGNSA. This CDR3 has 14 amino acids. CDR3 loop: CASRGGQYQETQYF. In DNA form, the CDR3 reads TGTGCCAGCAGGGGAGGCCAGTACCAAGAGACCCAGTACTTC.

CDR3 DNA sequence: TGTGCCAGCAGTTACGCGGCCACCGGCTCTGGAAACACCATATATTTT. This sequence encodes CASSYAATGSGNTIYF. This chain joins TRBV6-6 and TRBJ1-3; D is ambiguous. In germline, CDR1 is MNHNY, CDR2 SVGAGI (reference sequence). Trimming took off 2 bases at V and 0 bases at J, with 11 bases between the two ends. CDR3 length: 16 residues.

This rearrangement joins TRBV18 to TRBJ2-7, with a weak D call TRBD1 (6 bases). The V end was cut by 2 bases, the J end by 6 bases, with 14 bases between. The germline V gene encodes CDR1 KGHSH and CDR2 LQKENI. This CDR3 is 14 amino acids long. The CDR3 DNA sequence: TGTGCCAGCTCACCATCAGGGGTGCTGGGCGAGCAGTACTTC. Protein: CASSPSGVLGEQYF.

This chain connects TRBV30 to TRBJ1-3; D is uncertain. The CDR3 consists of 18 residues. Germline loops: CDR1 GTSNPN, CDR2 SVGIG (reference sequence). The V end lost 4 bases, the J end lost 1 base, and 23 bases lay between the germline ends. In DNA form, the CDR3 reads TGTGCCTGGAAGCCCCTCTACCGGAGGGCTTTATCTGGAAACACCATATATTTT. It is translated as CAWKPLYRRALSGNTIYF.

The chain carries TRBV5-1 and TRBJ1-2, with D unresolved. Germline CDR1 SGHRS, CDR2 YFSETQ. The CDR3 contains 15 residues. V was shortened by 2 bases and J by 0 bases, with 11 bases between the two germline ends. CDR3 DNA sequence: TGCGCCAGCAGCTTAAATGACGGAGCTAACTATGGCTACACCTTC. It specifies CASSLNDGANYGYTF. The whole variable domain, remainder taken from reference TRBV5-1 and TRBJ1-2, is KAGVTQTPRYLIKTRGQQVTLSCSPISGHRSVSWYQQTPGQGLQFLFEYFSETQRNKGNFPGRFSGRQFSNSRSEMNVSTLELGDSALYLCASSLNDGANYGYTFGSGTRLTVV.

The chain couples TRBV29-1 to TRBJ1-2; D is uncertain. CDR1 and CDR2 (germline): SQVTM, ANQGSEA. CDR3 length: 11 residues. CDR3 bases: TGCGCCGGGCGCGTTGGCTATGGCTACACCTTC. This sequence encodes CAGRVGYGYTF.

V and J are TRBV30 and TRBJ1-2, with 7 nucleotides matching TRBD1. Germline CDR1 and CDR2: GTSNPN and SVGIG (reference sequence). Trimming cost V 3 bases and J 6 bases; bases outside gene matches: 10. The CDR3 contains 14 residues. This CDR3 reads CAWRFRGWVDGYTF. As DNA, the CDR3 is TGTGCCTGGAGATTCAGGGGGTGGGTGGATGGCTACACCTTC.

The V and J genes are TRBV11-2 and TRBJ2-7; possibly TRBD2 for D (7 bases). Germline assignment: CDR1 SGHAT and CDR2 FQNNGV. Trimming left V 3 bases short and J 1 base short, with 22 bases between. The CDR3 covers 18 residues. CDR3 protein: CASSLEGGGTVRSYEQYF. As DNA, the CDR3 is TGTGCCAGCAGCTTGGAAGGGGGGGGCACGGTCAGATCCTACGAGCAGTACTTC.

This clone was seen more than once but under ten times. V is TRBV6-1 and J is TRBJ1-5; TRBD1 matches at 8 bases. V was clipped by 2 bases and J by 2 bases; unmatched bases: 2. The CDR3 totals 15 residues. Germline V gene data show CDR1 as MNHNS and CDR2 as SASEGT. In DNA form, the CDR3 reads TGTGCCAGCAGTGAACAGGGGGCGCGCAATCAGCCCCAGCATTTT. It encodes CASSEQGARNQPQHF.

The chain carries TRBV19 and TRBJ1-1; D not resolved. V was trimmed by 4 bases and J by 10 bases, leaving 19 bases between them. The CDR3 loop spans 14 amino acids. Per the germline V gene, CDR1 is LNHDA and CDR2 is SQIVND (reference sequence). CDR3: CASSTAGAGGRAFF. As DNA, the CDR3 is TGTGCCAGTAGTACCGCTGGTGCGGGTGGTAGAGCTTTCTTT.

The chain has TRBV13 and TRBJ1-1; unclear D gene. Germline V CDR1 and CDR2: PRHDT, FYEKMQ (reference sequence). This CDR3 contains 14 residues. V lost 5 bases, J lost 11 bases, and 21 bases lay in between. CDR3 loop: CASSPTLDTPEAFF. In DNA, the CDR3 is TGTGCCAGCAGCCCCACCCTTGACACGCCAGAGGCTTTCTTT.

The chain combines TRBV12-5 with TRBJ2-1; 10 bases are a match to TRBD2. CDR1 and CDR2 from the germline V gene are LGHNT and FRNRAP. The CDR3 consists of 14 residues. Trimming removed 7 bases from V and 6 bases from J; junction bases left unmatched: 6. CDR3 region: CASAGLAVLNEQFF. The CDR3, as DNA: TGTGCTAGTGCCGGACTAGCGGTCCTCAATGAGCAGTTCTTC.

V usage is TRBV7-2 and J usage is TRBJ2-3, with 15 bases identical to TRBD2. Germline CDR1 and CDR2: SGHTA and FQGNSA. CDR3 length: 19 amino acids. V shed 6 bases, J shed 7 bases, and the junction held 17 bases outside the gene matches. CDR3 DNA: TGTGCCAGCAGGCCGTCCGGACTAGCGGGGGGGCCCCGGGTTAATACGCAGTATTTT. Protein sequence: CASRPSGLAGGPRVNTQYF.

The chain joins TRBV7-2 to TRBJ2-7; 7 bases fit TRBD1. The CDR3 is made up of 14 amino acids. V dropped 2 bases and J dropped 2; count of bases not matched to a gene: 3. Germline loops: CDR1 SGHTA, CDR2 FQGNSA. CDR3 amino acids: CASSLRDSTYEQYF. In DNA, the CDR3 is TGTGCCAGCAGCTTACGGGACAGTACCTACGAGCAGTACTTC.

V gene TRBV21-1 combines with J gene TRBJ2-7; the table names TRBD2, a call not compared with the DNA. TRBV21-1 is noted as a pseudogene. The CDR3 totals 12 residues. The CDR3: CASSKLGEEQYF. The CDR3 DNA reads as TGTGCCAGCAGCAAGCTTGGGGAGGAGCAGTACTTC.

This clone occurred a few times. The chain has TRBV30 and TRBJ2-5, with TRBD1 identical over 7 bases. After removal of 3 bases from V and 1 base from J, the junction contained 8 bases not matched to a gene. The CDR3 spans 15 residues. Germline V lookup: CDR1 GTSNPN, CDR2 SVGIG (reference sequence). The CDR3 spells CAWRPSQGVQETQYF. CDR3 nucleotides: TGTGCCTGGAGACCCAGCCAGGGGGTCCAAGAGACCCAGTACTTC.

The sample holds one count of this clone. The rearrangement links TRBV2 to TRBJ2-7; possible D gene TRBD2, 6 bases. CDR3 length: 12 residues. Germline CDR1 is SNHLY and CDR2 is FYNNEI. With 8 bases removed from V and 0 bases from J, the gap between germline ends came to 8 bases. The CDR3 DNA reads TGTGCCAGCGGGACTGACTCCTACGAGCAGTACTTC. It codes for CASGTDSYEQYF.

In the case of this clone: Other DNA sequences of this sample code for an identical CDR3. The chain employs TRBV6-5 and TRBJ2-7; tentatively, D is TRBD2 (6 bases). Germline V lookup: CDR1 MNHEY, CDR2 SVGAGI. V was clipped by 6 bases and J by 2 bases, with 14 bases between them. CDR3 size: 14 residues. CDR3 DNA: TGTGCCAGCAGCTCACCTGGGGGGACCTACGAGCAGTACTTC. It encodes CASSSPGGTYEQYF.

The V and J genes are TRBV5-6 and TRBJ1-1, with no clear D. This CDR3 region has 14 residues. V was shortened by 3 bases and J by 4 bases, with 13 bases between the two germline ends. The V gene's germline CDR1 is SGHDT and CDR2 YYEEEE. The CDR3 region is CASSSRATGTEAFF. Here the CDR3 DNA reads TGTGCCAGCAGCTCCCGGGCAACGGGCACTGAAGCTTTCTTT.

The chain uses TRBV6-5 and TRBJ2-5, with 10 bases aligning to TRBD1. The ends lost 2 bases at V and 5 bases at J; junction bases unmatched: 5. This CDR3 is built from 15 residues. The V gene's germline CDR1 is MNHEY and CDR2 SVGAGI. The CDR3 region is CASSYGTGAVETQYF. CDR3 bases: TGTGCCAGCAGTTACGGGACAGGGGCGGTGGAGACCCAGTACTTC.

This chain uses TRBV7-2 with TRBJ2-1, with 13 bases identical to TRBD2. This CDR3 is 18 amino acids long. Trimming at V came to 3 bases and at J to 4 bases, leaving 9 bases not matched to a gene. The germline gives CDR1 SGHTA, CDR2 FQGNSA. CDR3 nucleotide sequence: TGTGCCAGCAGCTTCCTCCATGGACTAGCGGGGGTTTACAATGAGCAGTTCTTC. It translates to CASSFLHGLAGVYNEQFF.

The rearrangement links TRBV7-6 to TRBJ2-7; D unclear. CDR1 and CDR2 from the germline V gene are SGHVS and FNYEAQ. The CDR3 covers 13 residues. Trimming removed 5 bases from V and 2 bases from J, with 10 bases in between. Here the CDR3 reads CASSVSPAYEQYF. DNA of the CDR3: TGTGCCAGCAGCGTCTCACCCGCCTACGAGCAGTACTTC.

The rearrangement uses TRBV19 and TRBJ2-1; a weak D match, TRBD1 (6 bases). CDR1 LNHDA and CDR2 SQIVND come from the germline V gene (reference sequence). The CDR3 runs 13 residues. Trimming took off 5 bases at V and 5 bases at J, with 10 bases between the two ends. CDR3 loop: CASSFRQDNEQFF. Written as DNA, the CDR3 is TGTGCCAGTAGTTTCAGACAGGACAATGAGCAGTTCTTC.

This rearrangement joins TRBV19 to TRBJ2-1; 10 nucleotides agree with TRBD2. The CDR3 covers 17 residues. The V and J ends lost 5 bases and 6 bases, in that order; junction bases with no gene match: 13. CDR1 is LNHDA and CDR2 is SQIVND in the germline V gene (reference sequence). The CDR3 is CASSLLSRAGGPNEQFF. The DNA of the CDR3 is TGTGCCAGTAGTCTACTCAGTCGAGCGGGGGGGCCCAATGAGCAGTTCTTC.

The chain is built from TRBV7-9 and TRBJ2-7, with TRBD2 as a possible D gene (6 bases). Trimming pared 5 bases from V and 0 bases from J, leaving 11 bases between. CDR3 length: 14 residues. Germline V gene data show CDR1 as SEHNR and CDR2 as FQNEAQ (reference sequence). CDR3 loop: CASSLGLSSYEQYF. As DNA, the CDR3 is TGTGCCAGCAGCCTGGGACTCAGCTCCTACGAGCAGTACTTC.

The chain uses TRBV28 and TRBJ1-1; D remains unclear. CDR3 length: 14 amino acids. CDR1 is MDHEN and CDR2 is SYDVKM in the germline V gene. Trimming removed 6 bases at V and 4 bases at J, with 15 bases between. For the CDR3, the DNA is TGTGCCAGCAGACTCCCTTACTCGGTCACTGAAGCTTTCTTT. Its protein is CASRLPYSVTEAFF.